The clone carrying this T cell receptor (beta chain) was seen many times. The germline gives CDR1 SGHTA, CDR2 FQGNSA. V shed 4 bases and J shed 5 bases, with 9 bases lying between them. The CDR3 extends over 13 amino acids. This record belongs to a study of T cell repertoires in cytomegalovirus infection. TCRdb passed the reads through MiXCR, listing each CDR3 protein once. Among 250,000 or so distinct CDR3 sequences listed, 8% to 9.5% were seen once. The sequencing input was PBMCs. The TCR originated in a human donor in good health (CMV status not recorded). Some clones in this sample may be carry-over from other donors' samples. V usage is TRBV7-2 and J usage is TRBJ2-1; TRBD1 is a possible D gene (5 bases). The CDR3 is CASSYRQNNEQFF. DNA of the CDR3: TGTGCCAGCAGCTACAGACAGAACAATGAGCAGTTCTTC.